This TCR beta chain stems from a study of shared T cell receptors in the human thymus (dated by TCRdb to the early 2020s). For the wider study: The study examined how the human thymus generates shared, self-reactive T-cell receptor alpha chains.

Turning to this clone: Its antigen is unknown. No much larger clonotype is one base removed from it; base qualities were not supplied.

The germline V gene specifies MDHEN as CDR1 and SYDVKM as CDR2. The V and J ends are trimmed by 2 bases and 7 bases, leaving 3 bases between them. From the cysteine up to the phenylalanine, the CDR3 has a length of 11 residues. Just CDR3 DNA is preserved here, 33 bases in frame from base 1. To prepare the library, the immunoSEQ multiplex PCR assay was applied. TCRdb took this table from immuneACCESS and kept in-frame rearrangements with V and J called. Such tables lack part of the clones; where checked against another copy, unresolved V genes explain under half of the gap, and the rest is unexplained. In all, the sample holds about 380,000 clones, and approximately 95% of those were seen once. The top ten clones comprise 0.015% to 0.025% of the sample.

This TCR was sampled from a human donor. The chain is made from TRBV28 and TRBJ1-5, with the identity of the D gene unclear. Sequenced sample: thymocytes. The nucleotide sequence is TGTGCCAGCAGTTTAGAGCAGCCCCAGCATTTT. It specifies CASSLEQPQHF. Joined to the reference TRBV28 and TRBJ1-5 proteins, this CDR3 gives the full variable domain: DVKVTQSSRYLVKRTGEKVFLECVQDMDHENMFWYRQDPGLGLRLIYFSYDVKMKEKGDIPEGYSVSREKKERFSLILESASTNQTSMYLCASSLEQPQHFGDGTRLSIL.